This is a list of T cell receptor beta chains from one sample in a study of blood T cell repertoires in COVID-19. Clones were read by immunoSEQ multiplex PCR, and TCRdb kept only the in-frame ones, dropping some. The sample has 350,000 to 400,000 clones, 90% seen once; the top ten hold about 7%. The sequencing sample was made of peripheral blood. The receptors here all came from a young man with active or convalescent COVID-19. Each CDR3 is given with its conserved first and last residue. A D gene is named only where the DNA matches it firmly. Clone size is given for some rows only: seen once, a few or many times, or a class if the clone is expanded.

CDR3nt: TGTGCCAGCTGTAGCGGGGGGGAGTGGTACAATGAGCAGTTCTTC
CDR3aa: CASCSGGEWYNEQFF
v_gene: TRBV28
d_gene: TRBD2
abundance: -
j_gene: TRBJ2-1

CDR3nt: TGTGCTAGCAGCTTGGCTAGCGGAAACACCGGGGAGCTGTTTTTT
CDR3aa: CASSLASGNTGELFF
v_gene: TRBV7-7
d_gene: TRBD2
abundance: -
j_gene: TRBJ2-2

CDR3nt: TGCGCCAGCAGCCAGTCGGGACTATCTAATGAAAAACTGTTTTTT
CDR3aa: CASSQSGLSNEKLFF
v_gene: TRBV4-3
d_gene: -
abundance: -
j_gene: TRBJ1-4

CDR3nt: TGTGCCAGCAGCGAGACGGGACAGCGAGATGGGGAAAAACTGTTTTTT
CDR3aa: CASSETGQRDGEKLFF
v_gene: TRBV9
d_gene: TRBD1
abundance: few
j_gene: TRBJ1-4

CDR3nt: TGTGCCAGCCTGAAATCACCCCGCCTGGACAGCGCTAACTATGGCTACACCTTC
CDR3aa: CASLKSPRLDSANYGYTF
v_gene: TRBV5-6
d_gene: -
abundance: -
j_gene: TRBJ1-2

CDR3nt: TGCGCCAGCAGCTTGGCCCTCAGGGGAACTGAAGCTTTCTTT
CDR3aa: CASSLALRGTEAFF
v_gene: TRBV5-1
d_gene: -
abundance: -
j_gene: TRBJ1-1

CDR3nt: TGTGCCAGCAGCTCACTGGGACAGTCATACAATCAGCCCCAGCATTTT
CDR3aa: CASSSLGQSYNQPQHF
v_gene: TRBV28
d_gene: TRBD1
abundance: few
j_gene: TRBJ1-5

CDR3nt: TGTGCCAGCAGTTACTCGCGACAGGGCGCTGAGGGCTACACCTTC
CDR3aa: CASSYSRQGAEGYTF
v_gene: TRBV6-5
d_gene: TRBD1
abundance: -
j_gene: TRBJ1-2

CDR3nt: TGTGCCAGCAGCCGGGGACTAGCGGGGATCTACGAGCAGTACTTC
CDR3aa: CASSRGLAGIYEQYF
v_gene: TRBV7-8
d_gene: TRBD2
abundance: -
j_gene: TRBJ2-7

CDR3nt: TGTGCCCGCGCGGGGGTAGCGGGGGGGCCCGGGGAGCTGTTTTTT
CDR3aa: CARAGVAGGPGELFF
v_gene: TRBV27
d_gene: TRBD2
abundance: -
j_gene: TRBJ2-2

CDR3nt: TGTGCCAGCAGCCCAGGGACTAGCGGAGGCCAGTACCAAGAGACCCAGTACTTC
CDR3aa: CASSPGTSGGQYQETQYF
v_gene: TRBV25-1
d_gene: TRBD2
abundance: -
j_gene: TRBJ2-5

CDR3nt: TGTGCCACCGCAGGGCGACCTTTCTACGAGCAGTACTTC
CDR3aa: CATAGRPFYEQYF
v_gene: TRBV28
d_gene: -
abundance: -
j_gene: TRBJ2-7

CDR3nt: TGTGCCACCAGTGATCGATTTTATCTGGACTCGAAAGAGAACTACAATGAGCAGTTCTTC
CDR3aa: CATSDRFYLDSKENYNEQFF
v_gene: TRBV24-1
d_gene: -
abundance: -
j_gene: TRBJ2-1

CDR3nt: TGCGCCAGCAGCCCGGACAGGGGCCCCAATGAAGCTTTCTTT
CDR3aa: CASSPDRGPNEAFF
v_gene: TRBV5-1
d_gene: TRBD1
abundance: -
j_gene: TRBJ1-1

CDR3nt: TGTGCCAGCAGCCGACAGAACTATGGCTACACCTTC
CDR3aa: CASSRQNYGYTF
v_gene: TRBV28
d_gene: -
abundance: -
j_gene: TRBJ1-2

CDR3nt: TGTGCCAGCAGTCGACAGAGGAATTCACCCCTCCACTTT
CDR3aa: CASSRQRNSPLHF
v_gene: TRBV6-5
d_gene: -
abundance: -
j_gene: TRBJ1-6

CDR3nt: TGTGCCACCCAGTCTCCGGGGGGCCCCTACAATGAGCAGTTCTTC
CDR3aa: CATQSPGGPYNEQFF
v_gene: TRBV28
d_gene: -
abundance: -
j_gene: TRBJ2-1

CDR3nt: TGTGCCAGCAGCAAAGATACAGGATCCTACGAGCAGTACTTC
CDR3aa: CASSKDTGSYEQYF
v_gene: TRBV7-2
d_gene: -
abundance: -
j_gene: TRBJ2-7

CDR3nt: TGTGCCAGCAGCCTATCCTTCCCAGATACGCAGTATTTT
CDR3aa: CASSLSFPDTQYF
v_gene: TRBV3-1/TRBV3-2
d_gene: -
abundance: -
j_gene: TRBJ2-3

CDR3nt: TGTGCCAGTAGACCGAGGGGGAGCTCCTACGAGCAGTACTTC
CDR3aa: CASRPRGSSYEQYF
v_gene: TRBV19
d_gene: -
abundance: -
j_gene: TRBJ2-7

CDR3nt: TGTGCCAGCAGCCAAGCCCGACAGGGGGAAGCTTTCTTT
CDR3aa: CASSQARQGEAFF
v_gene: TRBV4-2
d_gene: TRBD1
abundance: -
j_gene: TRBJ1-1

CDR3nt: TGTGCCAGCAGCACCTCAGGTGGGCTCTATGTAAGCTACACCTTC
CDR3aa: CASSTSGGLYVSYTF
v_gene: TRBV7-8
d_gene: -
abundance: -
j_gene: TRBJ1-2

CDR3nt: TGCGCCAGCAGCCGTGGACAGGGGGCTTACAATGAGCAGTTCTTC
CDR3aa: CASSRGQGAYNEQFF
v_gene: TRBV5-1
d_gene: TRBD1
abundance: once
j_gene: TRBJ2-1

CDR3nt: TGTGCCAGCAGCTTAGAGTACCGAGGCCATGGCTACACCTTC
CDR3aa: CASSLEYRGHGYTF
v_gene: TRBV7-9
d_gene: -
abundance: -
j_gene: TRBJ1-2

CDR3nt: TGTGCCAGCAGCTCACAGGGGGCTTGGAATTCACCCCTCCACTTT
CDR3aa: CASSSQGAWNSPLHF
v_gene: TRBV7-9
d_gene: TRBD1
abundance: -
j_gene: TRBJ1-6

CDR3nt: TGTGCCAGCAGCCCACCGACAGGGTTTGGGGAAGAGACCCAGTACTTC
CDR3aa: CASSPPTGFGEETQYF
v_gene: TRBV13
d_gene: TRBD1
abundance: -
j_gene: TRBJ2-5

CDR3nt: TGTGCCAGTAGTATGACAGGGGGCGGCGGCAGTCAGCCCCAGCATTTT
CDR3aa: CASSMTGGGGSQPQHF
v_gene: TRBV19
d_gene: TRBD1
abundance: -
j_gene: TRBJ1-5

CDR3nt: TGTGCCAGCAGGTACAGGGGTAGCAATCAGCCCCAGCATTTT
CDR3aa: CASRYRGSNQPQHF
v_gene: TRBV6-5
d_gene: TRBD1
abundance: -
j_gene: TRBJ1-5

CDR3nt: TGTGCCATCAGAAGGACTAGCGGCCAGAGCTCCTACAATGAGCAGTTCTTC
CDR3aa: CAIRRTSGQSSYNEQFF
v_gene: TRBV10-3
d_gene: TRBD2
abundance: -
j_gene: TRBJ2-1

CDR3nt: TGTGCCAGCAGCTTAGCGCAGGGGGGCGGCACTGAAGCTTTCTTT
CDR3aa: CASSLAQGGGTEAFF
v_gene: TRBV7-9
d_gene: TRBD1
abundance: -
j_gene: TRBJ1-1

CDR3nt: TGTGCCAGTAGTTCACAGGGGGGCAATCAGCCCCAGCATTTT
CDR3aa: CASSSQGGNQPQHF
v_gene: TRBV19
d_gene: TRBD1
abundance: -
j_gene: TRBJ1-5

CDR3nt: TGTGCCAGCAGCCATAGACAGACCTTTAATGAAAAACTGTTTTTT
CDR3aa: CASSHRQTFNEKLFF
v_gene: TRBV7-9
d_gene: -
abundance: once
j_gene: TRBJ1-4

CDR3nt: TGTGCCAGCAGCTTAGCCAGGGGGGAAGCCTCTGGAAACACCATATATTTT
CDR3aa: CASSLARGEASGNTIYF
v_gene: TRBV7-9
d_gene: TRBD1
abundance: -
j_gene: TRBJ1-3

CDR3nt: TGTGCCAGCAGTTACTCGGGGACACCTTATCAGCCCCAGCATTTT
CDR3aa: CASSYSGTPYQPQHF
v_gene: TRBV6-2/TRBV6-3
d_gene: -
abundance: -
j_gene: TRBJ1-5

CDR3nt: TGCGCCAGCAGCCAAGAAAGGGGTACAGATACGCAGTATTTT
CDR3aa: CASSQERGTDTQYF
v_gene: TRBV4-3
d_gene: -
abundance: -
j_gene: TRBJ2-3

CDR3nt: TGTGCCAGCAGCCCAAAACGACAGGGGCCCGACGCTATCGATCAGCCCCAGCATTTT
CDR3aa: CASSPKRQGPDAIDQPQHF
v_gene: TRBV21-1
d_gene: -
abundance: -
j_gene: TRBJ1-5

CDR3nt: TGTGCCAGCAGCCAAAACCAGGGACAGGCGGAGAATGGCTACACCTTC
CDR3aa: CASSQNQGQAENGYTF
v_gene: TRBV4-2
d_gene: TRBD1
abundance: -
j_gene: TRBJ1-2

CDR3nt: TGTGCCAGTAGTAACGGACTAGCAGATACGCAGTATTTT
CDR3aa: CASSNGLADTQYF
v_gene: TRBV19
d_gene: TRBD2
abundance: -
j_gene: TRBJ2-3

CDR3nt: TGTGCCAGCAGTTACTCGGCCGGGGGGACTGGAAACACCATATATTTT
CDR3aa: CASSYSAGGTGNTIYF
v_gene: TRBV6-5
d_gene: -
abundance: -
j_gene: TRBJ1-3

CDR3nt: TGCGCCAGCAGCCAAGAAGTGCGGATTAGCACAGATACGCAGTATTTT
CDR3aa: CASSQEVRISTDTQYF
v_gene: TRBV4-3
d_gene: -
abundance: -
j_gene: TRBJ2-3

CDR3nt: TGTGCCAGCAGCGTAGGGGGAGGCTTACAATACAATGAGCAGTTCTTC
CDR3aa: CASSVGGGLQYNEQFF
v_gene: TRBV9
d_gene: -
abundance: -
j_gene: TRBJ2-1

CDR3nt: TGTGCCAGCAGCTTGGGGGGAGCCCCTCCTCGCAATGAGCAGTTCTTC
CDR3aa: CASSLGGAPPRNEQFF
v_gene: TRBV11-2
d_gene: -
abundance: -
j_gene: TRBJ2-1

CDR3nt: TGTGCCAGTAGTAATACAGCCGCAACTAATGAAAAACTGTTTTTT
CDR3aa: CASSNTAATNEKLFF
v_gene: TRBV19
d_gene: -
abundance: -
j_gene: TRBJ1-4

CDR3nt: TGTGCCAGCAGCTTGCGTTTCAGGGGGTCCTCCGGAAACACCATATATTTT
CDR3aa: CASSLRFRGSSGNTIYF
v_gene: TRBV5-5
d_gene: TRBD1
abundance: -
j_gene: TRBJ1-3

CDR3nt: TGTGCCAGCAGTTTCCAGGGATCGAATGACTATGGCTACACCTTC
CDR3aa: CASSFQGSNDYGYTF
v_gene: TRBV28
d_gene: -
abundance: -
j_gene: TRBJ1-2

CDR3nt: TGTGCCAGCAGCGTAGACCAGGCGGGCTACACCTTC
CDR3aa: CASSVDQAGYTF
v_gene: TRBV9
d_gene: -
abundance: -
j_gene: TRBJ1-2

CDR3nt: TGTGCCAGCTCACCAAGCCTTAATGAAAAACTGTTTTTT
CDR3aa: CASSPSLNEKLFF
v_gene: TRBV18
d_gene: -
abundance: -
j_gene: TRBJ1-4

CDR3nt: TGTGCCAGCAGCTTAGCGCGCGGGGGGAACACTGAAGCTTTCTTT
CDR3aa: CASSLARGGNTEAFF
v_gene: TRBV7-9
d_gene: -
abundance: -
j_gene: TRBJ1-1

CDR3nt: TGTGCCAGCAGGTACCAGGGGGCCTCAGCCACAGATACGCAGTATTTT
CDR3aa: CASRYQGASATDTQYF
v_gene: TRBV6-6
d_gene: TRBD1
abundance: -
j_gene: TRBJ2-3

CDR3nt: TGTGCCAGCTCACCGGCCGAGAACACTGAAGCTTTCTTT
CDR3aa: CASSPAENTEAFF
v_gene: TRBV18
d_gene: -
abundance: -
j_gene: TRBJ1-1

CDR3nt: TGTGCCAGCAGTCCCTGGACAGAAGAAGCTTTCTTT
CDR3aa: CASSPWTEEAFF
v_gene: TRBV6-6
d_gene: -
abundance: -
j_gene: TRBJ1-1

CDR3nt: TGTGCCAGCAGCAAGGGACAGGGATTCTCCTACGAGCAGTACTTC
CDR3aa: CASSKGQGFSYEQYF
v_gene: TRBV6-5
d_gene: TRBD1
abundance: -
j_gene: TRBJ2-7

CDR3nt: TGCGCCAGCAGCCAAGAGACGACAACCTATAATTCACCCCTCCACTTT
CDR3aa: CASSQETTTYNSPLHF
v_gene: TRBV4-3
d_gene: -
abundance: -
j_gene: TRBJ1-6

CDR3nt: TGTGCCTCCGGGAACGGGGAGAGTAACACAGATACGCAGTATTTT
CDR3aa: CASGNGESNTDTQYF
v_gene: TRBV30
d_gene: -
abundance: once
j_gene: TRBJ2-3

CDR3nt: TGTGCCAGCAGTTTTGACACCTATAATGAAAAACTGTTTTTT
CDR3aa: CASSFDTYNEKLFF
v_gene: TRBV6-2/TRBV6-3
d_gene: -
abundance: -
j_gene: TRBJ1-4

CDR3nt: TGTGCCAGTAAGGACGGACAGGGATTTGAAAAACTGTTTTTT
CDR3aa: CASKDGQGFEKLFF
v_gene: TRBV19
d_gene: TRBD1
abundance: -
j_gene: TRBJ1-4

CDR3nt: TGTGCCAGCAGCCAAACTAGCGGTGACGAGCAGTACTTC
CDR3aa: CASSQTSGDEQYF
v_gene: TRBV7-9
d_gene: TRBD2
abundance: -
j_gene: TRBJ2-7